The sequence of this TCR beta chain was determined in a study of TIL therapy for anti-PD-1-resistant metastatic lung cancer. Study information: A few tumors were EGFR-mutant and two were ALK-rearranged. Study-wide points: Patients were highly selected, enriched for treatment-naive, never-smoker and oncogene-addicted cases.

The libraries were made with immunoSEQ v3. Libraries were sequenced to 2 million to 2.5 million read pairs (survey) or roughly 4.5-6 million (deep). Only in-frame clones appear in the TCRdb table, and some are missing; sequencing was by immunoSEQ multiplex PCR. The table records fewer than 40,000 clones, 60% to 80% of them present only once. Noted time point: pre-treatment sample, taken before nivolumab and TIL therapy. Only a few counts were recorded for this clone. Antigen unknown. CDR1 SEHNR and CDR2 FQNEAQ come from the germline V gene (reference sequence). The CDR3 loop spans 14 amino acids. V was cut by 3 bases and J by 3 bases, with 12 bases left in between.

The chain recombines TRBV7-9 with TRBJ2-7; tentative D call: TRBD2 (5 bases). This TCR was sampled from a woman between 25 and 85 years old with non-small cell lung cancer. The source was blood, collected at baseline. Here the CDR3 DNA reads TGTGCCAGCAGCTTCCCCAGCGGAAGCTACGAGCAGTACTTC. Translating gives CASSFPSGSYEQYF. The full variable domain, in which reference TRBV7-9 and TRBJ2-7 provide the parts outside the CDR3, is DTGVSQNPRHKITKRGQNVTFRCDPISEHNRLYWYRQTLGQGPEFLTYFQNEAQLEKSRLLSDRFSAERPKGSFSTLEIQRTEQGDSAMYLCASSFPSGSYEQYFGPGTRLTVT.